Listed here is a single TCR beta chain. Its cognate antigen is unknown. Germline V gene data show CDR1 as MNHNS and CDR2 as SASEGT. CDR3 length: 14 amino acids. Trimming left V 2 bases short and J 0 bases short, with 5 bases between. Repeated repertoire sampling spanned the course of chemoradiotherapy. These data belong to a study of chemoradiotherapy in HPV16-positive cancers. Study-wide findings and caveats: Candidate HPV-specific clones and E7-related TCR motifs grew in tumor during treatment.

Measured with immunoSEQ multiplex PCR; TCRdb has only the in-frame clones, and not every one. The sample has over 2,000 clones; around 89% are singletons. This receptor was identified in a human donor with HPV-associated anogenital cancer. Here the sequenced sample was tumor tissue, taken from a patient who underwent chemoradiotherapy. The chain is built from TRBV6-1 and TRBJ2-4, with D unresolved. The CDR3 nucleotides read TGTGCCAGCAGTGAAAGGGTAGCCAAAAACATTCAGTACTTC. Translation gives CASSERVAKNIQYF.